The 16 T cell receptor beta chains below come from one sample, sequenced in a study of TIL therapy for anti-PD-1-resistant metastatic lung cancer. Time point defined: pre-treatment sample, taken before nivolumab and TIL therapy. The immunoSEQ assay was v3. Using immunoSEQ multiplex PCR, the repertoire was profiled, and TCRdb retains in-frame clones only, with some absent. The sample contains some 52,000 clones, approximately 79% of which appear only once. Source: blood, taken at baseline. The source of these receptors is a woman aged 30-79 years with non-small cell lung cancer.

This chain uses TRBV5-8 with TRBJ2-5, with 11 bases fitting TRBD2. Germline CDR1 SGHTS, CDR2 YDEGEE. The CDR3 consists of 14 residues. The J segment lost 4 bases and the V segment lost 4 bases, leaving 3 bases of the junction unmatched. CDR3 DNA: TGTGCCAGCAGCCCCACTAGCGGGAGAGAGACCCAGTACTTC. Its translation is CASSPTSGRETQYF.

CDR3 nucleotide sequence: TGTGCCAGCAGCGTAGGGTCTAGCGGGGGGTTGTCAGATACGCAGTATTTT. This translates into CASSVGSSGGLSDTQYF. The V call is TRBV9, the J call TRBJ2-3, with 11 bases fitting TRBD2. From germline, CDR1 is SGDLS and CDR2 YYNGEE. The J segment lost 4 bases and the V segment lost 0 bases, leaving 7 bases of the junction unmatched. This CDR3 has 17 amino acids.

The chain couples TRBV5-1 to TRBJ2-7, with 7 bases identical to TRBD1. Looked up from germline, CDR1 is SGHRS and CDR2 is YFSETQ. The CDR3 consists of 15 residues. V shed 4 bases and J 2 bases; nucleotides not matched to a gene: 9. The CDR3 nucleotides are TGCGCCAGCAGCCCCTCCCCGGGACAGACCTACGAGCAGTACTTC. Translation: CASSPSPGQTYEQYF.

The chain recombines TRBV30 with TRBJ1-5, with D maybe TRBD1 (6 bases). The length of the CDR3 is 13 residues. Germline values: CDR1 GTSNPN, CDR2 SVGIG (reference sequence). The germline V and J ends were trimmed by 5 bases and 5 bases, with 13 bases remaining between them. CDR3 DNA sequence: TGTGCCTGGGAACAGGGTGGGGATCAGCCCCAGCATTTT. Amino acid sequence: CAWEQGGDQPQHF.

The chain combines TRBV2 with TRBJ2-2; possibly TRBD1 or TRBD2 for D (5 bases each). The CDR3 consists of 14 residues. V was pared by 9 bases and J by 1 base, with 12 bases between. Germline-derived CDR1 and CDR2 are SNHLY and FYNNEI. The CDR3 nucleotides are TGTGCCAGTCGACCTGGGGGGAACACCGGGGAGCTGTTTTTT. Encoded protein: CASRPGGNTGELFF.

This chain connects TRBV5-1 to TRBJ1-4, with D tentatively TRBD1 (5 bases). The CDR3 contains 14 residues. Germline values: CDR1 SGHRS, CDR2 YFSETQ. With 0 bases removed from V and 4 bases from J, the gap between germline ends came to 7 bases. CDR3 amino acids: CASSLGQLNEKLFF. CDR3 coding DNA: TGCGCCAGCAGCTTGGGACAGCTTAATGAAAAACTGTTTTTT.

CDR3 loop: CASRQVLNTEAFF. The CDR3 region has the DNA TGTGCCAGCAGGCAGGTGCTGAACACTGAAGCTTTCTTT. The rearrangement links TRBV4-2 to TRBJ1-1; D unresolved. The V gene's germline CDR1 is LGHNA and CDR2 YNFKEQ. The CDR3 contains 13 residues. V lost 6 bases to trimming and J lost 0 bases, with 8 bases between them.

The chain links TRBV5-1 to TRBJ2-5; tentatively, D is TRBD2 (6 bases). Germline V gene sequence: CDR1 SGHRS, CDR2 YFSETQ. Trimming left V 3 bases short and J 4 bases short, with 13 bases between. The CDR3 runs to 14 residues. CDR3 in amino acids: CASSSAGGRETQYF. The CDR3 nucleotides read TGCGCCAGCAGCTCGGCCGGAGGGCGAGAGACCCAGTACTTC.

The chain carries TRBV30 and TRBJ1-2; the match to TRBD1 covers 9 bases. J lost 7 bases, V lost 7 bases, and 10 bases had no gene match. The germline CDR1 and CDR2 sequences are GTSNPN and SVGIG (reference sequence). The CDR3 sequence is 13 residues long. In DNA, the CDR3 is TGTGCCTTAAACAGGGGGCAGTTGAGTGGCTACACCTTC. It specifies CALNRGQLSGYTF.

This chain links TRBV7-9 with TRBJ2-6; unclear D gene. In germline, CDR1 is SEHNR, CDR2 FQNEAQ (reference sequence). V lost 5 bases to trimming and J lost 3 bases, with 17 bases between them. This CDR3 contains 17 residues. CDR3 protein: CASSPTSTFLGANVLTF. As DNA, the CDR3 is TGTGCCAGCAGCCCAACCAGTACCTTCCTTGGGGCCAACGTCCTGACTTTC. Looking up the rest from reference TRBV7-9 and TRBJ2-6 gives the full variable domain: DTGVSQNPRHKITKRGQNVTFRCDPISEHNRLYWYRQTLGQGPEFLTYFQNEAQLEKSRLLSDRFSAERPKGSFSTLEIQRTEQGDSAMYLCASSPTSTFLGANVLTFGAGSRLTVL.

This clone was picked up one time. The V call is TRBV4-3, the J call TRBJ2-2; D unclear. This CDR3 contains 16 residues. Per the germline V gene, CDR1 is LGHNA and CDR2 is YSLEER. Trimming removed 0 bases from V and 0 bases from J, with 8 bases in between. Here the CDR3 DNA reads TGCGCCAGCAGCCAAGAAGTAAGCCCGAACACCGGGGAGCTGTTTTTT. Translating gives CASSQEVSPNTGELFF.

There are a few counts of this clone. The rearrangement links TRBV10-2 to TRBJ1-3; D call uncertain. Trimming pared 0 bases from V and 0 bases from J, leaving 9 bases between. CDR1 and CDR2 (germline): WSHSY, SAAADI. The CDR3 covers 16 residues. The CDR3: CASSESGGPSGNTIYF. The CDR3 coding sequence is TGCGCCAGCAGTGAGTCAGGAGGCCCCTCTGGAAACACCATATATTTT.

This sequence joins TRBV7-2 and TRBJ2-3; possibly TRBD2 for D (7 bases). Germline V gene sequence: CDR1 SGHTA, CDR2 FQGNSA. The CDR3 is made up of 16 amino acids. With 2 bases removed from V and 2 bases from J, the gap between germline ends came to 14 bases. CDR3 region: CASSLHGGANTDTQYF. The CDR3 nucleotides are TGTGCCAGCAGCTTACATGGGGGGGCGAACACAGATACGCAGTATTTT.

This chain links TRBV6-4 with TRBJ2-2; 8 bases are shared with TRBD2. V lost 8 bases, J lost 5 bases, and 7 bases stayed unmatched. CDR1 and CDR2 from the germline V gene are MRHNA and SNTAGT. The CDR3 spans 14 residues. CDR3 region: CASSPTSATGELFF. CDR3 nucleotides: TGTGCCAGCTCTCCGACTAGCGCAACCGGGGAGCTGTTTTTT.

The J gene is TRBJ2-7, the V gene TRBV7-2; 11 bases fit TRBD2. Germline loops: CDR1 SGHTA, CDR2 FQGNSA. The CDR3 is made up of 16 amino acids. Losses at the gene ends were 4 bases for V and 7 bases for J; bases not matched to a gene: 12. The CDR3 loop reads CASSWGLADGVWEQYF. The CDR3 DNA reads as TGTGCCAGCAGCTGGGGACTAGCGGACGGGGTTTGGGAGCAGTACTTC.

The chain uses TRBV9 and TRBJ1-4; 9 nucleotides line up with TRBD1. The J segment lost 6 bases and the V segment lost 3 bases, leaving 6 bases of the junction unmatched. The CDR3 is made up of 15 amino acids. The germline CDR1 and CDR2 sequences are SGDLS and YYNGEE. CDR3 DNA sequence: TGTGCCAGCAGCGACCGACAGGGGGGGGATGAAAAACTGTTTTTT. Protein product: CASSDRQGGDEKLFF.